This T cell receptor (beta chain) came from a study of blood T cell repertoires in COVID-19. Looking at the study overall: COVID-19 samples collected from the United States, Italy and Spain covered acute and convalescent phases. T cells, B-cell-depleted T cells, or PBMCs supplied cDNA or gDNA.

Methods used by the authors: Estimates of nucleated cell counts were drawn from the amplification of reference gene primers. TCRdb's table, derived via immunoSEQ multiplex PCR, lists solely in-frame clones and lacks some. Clone size and the V and J calls come from that table; the DNA yielded D and trimming. Found here are some 260,000 clones, more than 70% of them singletons; the top ten hold approximately 3.1%. The CDR3 contains 16 residues. V lost 0 bases and J 3 bases, leaving 15 bases between the germline ends. In germline, CDR1 is SGHRS, CDR2 YFSETQ. The clonotype comes from a woman younger than 35 with acute or convalescent COVID-19. The source material was peripheral blood. The gene calls are TRBV5-1 and TRBJ1-1; D is ambiguous. The chain's CDR3 is CASSLDLVTRDTEAFF. DNA for the CDR3: TGCGCCAGCAGCTTGGATCTGGTCACCCGGGACACTGAAGCTTTCTTT.